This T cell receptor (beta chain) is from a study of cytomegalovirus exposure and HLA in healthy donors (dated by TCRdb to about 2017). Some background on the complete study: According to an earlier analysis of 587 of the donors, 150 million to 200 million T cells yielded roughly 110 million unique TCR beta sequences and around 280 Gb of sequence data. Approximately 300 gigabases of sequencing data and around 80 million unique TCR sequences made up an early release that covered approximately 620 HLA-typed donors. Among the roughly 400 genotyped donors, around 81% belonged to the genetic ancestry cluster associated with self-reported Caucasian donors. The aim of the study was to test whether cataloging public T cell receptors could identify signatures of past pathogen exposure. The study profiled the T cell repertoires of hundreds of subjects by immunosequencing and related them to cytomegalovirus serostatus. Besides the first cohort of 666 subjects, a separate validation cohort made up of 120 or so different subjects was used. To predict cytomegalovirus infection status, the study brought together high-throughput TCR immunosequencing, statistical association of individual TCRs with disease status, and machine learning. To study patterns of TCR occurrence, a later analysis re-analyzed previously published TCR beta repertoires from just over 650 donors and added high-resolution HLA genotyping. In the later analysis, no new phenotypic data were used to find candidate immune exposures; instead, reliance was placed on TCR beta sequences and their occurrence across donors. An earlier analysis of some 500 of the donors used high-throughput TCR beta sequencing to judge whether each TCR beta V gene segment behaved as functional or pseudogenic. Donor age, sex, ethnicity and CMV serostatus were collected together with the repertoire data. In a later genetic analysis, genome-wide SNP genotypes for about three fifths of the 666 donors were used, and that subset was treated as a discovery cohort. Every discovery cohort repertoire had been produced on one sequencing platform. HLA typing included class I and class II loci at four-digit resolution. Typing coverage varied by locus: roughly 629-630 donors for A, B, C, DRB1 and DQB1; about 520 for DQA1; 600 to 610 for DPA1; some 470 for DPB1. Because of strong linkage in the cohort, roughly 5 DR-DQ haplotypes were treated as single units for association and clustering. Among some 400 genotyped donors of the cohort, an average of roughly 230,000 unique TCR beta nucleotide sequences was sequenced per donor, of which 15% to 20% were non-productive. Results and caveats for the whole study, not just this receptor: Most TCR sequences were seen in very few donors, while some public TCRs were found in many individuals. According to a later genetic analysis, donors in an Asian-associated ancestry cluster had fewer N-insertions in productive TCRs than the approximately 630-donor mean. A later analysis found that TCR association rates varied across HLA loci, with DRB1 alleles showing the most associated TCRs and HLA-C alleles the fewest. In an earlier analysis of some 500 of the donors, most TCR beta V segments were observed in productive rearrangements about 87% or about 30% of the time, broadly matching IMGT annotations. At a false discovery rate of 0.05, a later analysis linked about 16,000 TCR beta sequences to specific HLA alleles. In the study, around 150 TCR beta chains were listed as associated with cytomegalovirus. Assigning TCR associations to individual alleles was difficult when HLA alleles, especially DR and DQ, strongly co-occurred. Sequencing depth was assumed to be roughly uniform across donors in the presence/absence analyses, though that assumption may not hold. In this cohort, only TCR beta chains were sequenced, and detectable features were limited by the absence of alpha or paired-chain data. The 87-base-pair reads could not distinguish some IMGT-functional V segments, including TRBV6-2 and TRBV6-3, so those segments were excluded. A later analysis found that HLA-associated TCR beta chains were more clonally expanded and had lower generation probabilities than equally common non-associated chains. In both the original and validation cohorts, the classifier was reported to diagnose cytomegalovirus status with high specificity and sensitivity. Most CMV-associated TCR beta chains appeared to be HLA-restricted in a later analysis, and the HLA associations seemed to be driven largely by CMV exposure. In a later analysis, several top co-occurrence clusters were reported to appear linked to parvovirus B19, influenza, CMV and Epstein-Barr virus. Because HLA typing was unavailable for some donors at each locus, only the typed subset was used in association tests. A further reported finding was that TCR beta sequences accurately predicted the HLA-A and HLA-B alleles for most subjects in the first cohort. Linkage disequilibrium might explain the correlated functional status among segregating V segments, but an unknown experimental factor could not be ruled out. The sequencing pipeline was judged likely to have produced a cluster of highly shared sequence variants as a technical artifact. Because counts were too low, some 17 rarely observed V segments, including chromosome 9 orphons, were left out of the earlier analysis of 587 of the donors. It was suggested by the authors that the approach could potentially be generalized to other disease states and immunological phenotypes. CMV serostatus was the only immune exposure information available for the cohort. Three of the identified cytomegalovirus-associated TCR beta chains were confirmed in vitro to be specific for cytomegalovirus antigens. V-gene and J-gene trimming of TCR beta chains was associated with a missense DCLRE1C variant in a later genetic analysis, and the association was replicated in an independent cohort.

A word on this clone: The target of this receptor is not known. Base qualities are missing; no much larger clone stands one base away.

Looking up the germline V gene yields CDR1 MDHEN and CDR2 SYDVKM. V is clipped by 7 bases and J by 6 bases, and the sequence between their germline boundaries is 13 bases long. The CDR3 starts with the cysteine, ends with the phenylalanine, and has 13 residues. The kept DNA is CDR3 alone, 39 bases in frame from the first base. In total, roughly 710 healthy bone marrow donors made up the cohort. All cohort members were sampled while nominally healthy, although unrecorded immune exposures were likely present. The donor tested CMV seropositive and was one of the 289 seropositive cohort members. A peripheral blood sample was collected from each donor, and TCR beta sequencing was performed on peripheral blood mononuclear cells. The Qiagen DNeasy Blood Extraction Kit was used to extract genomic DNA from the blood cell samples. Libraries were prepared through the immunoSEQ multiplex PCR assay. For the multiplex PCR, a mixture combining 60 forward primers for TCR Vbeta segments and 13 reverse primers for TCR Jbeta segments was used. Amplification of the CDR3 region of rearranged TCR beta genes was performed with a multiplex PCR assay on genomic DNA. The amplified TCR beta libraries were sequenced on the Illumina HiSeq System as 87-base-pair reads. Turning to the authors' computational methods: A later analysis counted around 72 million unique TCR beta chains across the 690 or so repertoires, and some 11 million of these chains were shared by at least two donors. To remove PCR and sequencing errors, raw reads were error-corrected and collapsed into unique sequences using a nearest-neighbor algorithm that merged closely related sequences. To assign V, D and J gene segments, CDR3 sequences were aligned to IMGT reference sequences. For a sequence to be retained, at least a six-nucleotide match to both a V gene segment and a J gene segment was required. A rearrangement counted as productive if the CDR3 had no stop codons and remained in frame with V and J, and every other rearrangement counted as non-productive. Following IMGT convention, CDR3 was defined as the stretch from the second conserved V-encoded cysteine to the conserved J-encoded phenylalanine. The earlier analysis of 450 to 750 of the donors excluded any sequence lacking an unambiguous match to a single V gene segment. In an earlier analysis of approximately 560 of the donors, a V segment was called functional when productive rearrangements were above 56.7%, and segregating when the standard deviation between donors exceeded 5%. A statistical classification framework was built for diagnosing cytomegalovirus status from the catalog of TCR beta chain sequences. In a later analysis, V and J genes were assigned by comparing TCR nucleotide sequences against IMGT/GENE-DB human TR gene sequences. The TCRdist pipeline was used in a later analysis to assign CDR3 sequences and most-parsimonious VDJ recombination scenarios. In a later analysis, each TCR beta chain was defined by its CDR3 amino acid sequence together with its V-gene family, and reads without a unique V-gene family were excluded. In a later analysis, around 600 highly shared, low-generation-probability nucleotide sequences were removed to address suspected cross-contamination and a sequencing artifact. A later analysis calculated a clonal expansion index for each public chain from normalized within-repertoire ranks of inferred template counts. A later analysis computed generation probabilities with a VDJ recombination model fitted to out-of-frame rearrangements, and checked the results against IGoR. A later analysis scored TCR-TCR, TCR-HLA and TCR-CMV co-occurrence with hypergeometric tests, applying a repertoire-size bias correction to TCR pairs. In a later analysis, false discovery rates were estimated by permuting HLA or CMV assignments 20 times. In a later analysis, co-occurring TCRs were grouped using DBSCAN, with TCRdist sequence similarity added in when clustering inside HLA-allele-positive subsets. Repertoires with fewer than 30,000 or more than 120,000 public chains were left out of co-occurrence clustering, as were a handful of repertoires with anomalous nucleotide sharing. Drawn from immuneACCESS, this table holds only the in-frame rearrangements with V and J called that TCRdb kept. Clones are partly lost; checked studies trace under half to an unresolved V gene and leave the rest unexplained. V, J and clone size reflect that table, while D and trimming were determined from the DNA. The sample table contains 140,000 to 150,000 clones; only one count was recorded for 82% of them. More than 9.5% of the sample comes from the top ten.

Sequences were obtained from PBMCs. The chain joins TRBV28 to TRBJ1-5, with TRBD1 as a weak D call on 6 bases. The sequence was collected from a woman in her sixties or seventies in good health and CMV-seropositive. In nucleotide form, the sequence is TGTGCCAGCACCAGGGGTTTTGGTCAGCCCCAGCATTTT. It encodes CASTRGFGQPQHF.